One T cell receptor (beta chain) is described in this entry. The V gene lost 7 bases and the J gene lost 7 bases, with 16 bases spanning the gap. The CDR3 is 12 residues long. The V gene's germline CDR1 is SQVTM and CDR2 ANQGSEA. The RNA, roughly 0.45 to 1 ug, was put through reverse transcription using random hexamers. It was immunoSEQ multiplex PCR that amplified TCR beta CDR3 across 54 Vbeta and 13 Jbeta. TCRdb reprocessed the immunoSEQ multiplex PCR reads via MiXCR and lists one record per CDR3 protein. Here the sample spans tens of thousands of distinct CDR3 sequences, roughly 94% being singletons. The authors sequenced TCR beta from blood CD8+ and CD4+ T cells. These data originate in a study of CD8 T cells in Susac syndrome. The wider study: When blood was drawn, the patients with Susac syndrome were therapy-naive, on corticosteroids, or on intravenous immunoglobulin alone.

The genes are TRBV29-1 and TRBJ1-2; tentative D call: TRBD1 (5 bases). What was sequenced was CD4+ T cells from PBMCs. This TCR came from a human donor with Susac syndrome. CDR3 sequence (DNA): TGCAGCGCCGACAGTCAGGGTGGTGGCTACACCTTC. Protein product: CSADSQGGGYTF.